A selection of T cell receptor beta chains follows, all from one sample in a study of CD8 T cells in Susac syndrome. One entry per CDR3 protein, called by TCRdb with MiXCR from the immunoSEQ multiplex PCR reads. The data contain fewer than 140,000 distinct CDR3 sequences, roughly 94% of them singletons. Material for sequencing was CD8+ T cells from PBMCs. The receptor set was obtained from a human donor with Susac syndrome. Both conserved end residues are part of each CDR3. Only part of the rows carry a size: once, few, many, or a class if the clone is expanded.

len	v_gene	j_gene	abundance	CDR3aa
15	TRBV4-1	TRBJ1-1	-	CASSHTGTANTEAFF
11	TRBV5-4	TRBJ2-1	-	CASSFRDSWFF
14	TRBV20-1	TRBJ1-3	-	CSASEGSSGNTIYF
14	TRBV27	TRBJ1-5	-	CASSTDHSSQPQHF
16	TRBV12-3/TRBV12-4	TRBJ2-5	-	CASSLLTSGPQGAQYF
15	TRBV15	TRBJ2-7	once	CATSRDLGTNYEQYF
15	TRBV24-1	TRBJ2-2	-	CATSDRDSFHGELFF
17	TRBV5-6	TRBJ2-7	-	CASSLGLAGALSYEQYF
13	TRBV29-1	TRBJ2-5	-	CSVASGGGQTQYF
14	TRBV25-1	TRBJ1-1	-	CASSGDRGWAEAFF
14	TRBV12-5	TRBJ1-2	-	CASGSPTVDRGYTF
12	TRBV20-1	TRBJ2-1	-	CSGYKLANEQFF
16	TRBV6-1	TRBJ2-1	-	CASSQTSVGSYNEQFF
15	TRBV20-1	TRBJ2-4	once	CSARDGQGAKNIQYF
15	TRBV2	TRBJ2-3	few	CASSEGTVSTDTQYF
15	TRBV4-1	TRBJ2-7	-	CASSERQGIGYEQYF
13	TRBV20-1	TRBJ2-1	-	CSAAGTGDQEQFF
17	TRBV5-1	TRBJ2-5	-	CASSLTSGSYLAETQYF
11	TRBV4-1	TRBJ1-1	few	CASSQGAEAFF
18	TRBV20-1	TRBJ2-3	-	CSARASGGGSIRTDTQYF
15	TRBV6-6	TRBJ2-3	-	CASSLRTSGTDTQYF
15	TRBV20-1	TRBJ2-7	-	CSARVGGGSTYEQYF
12	TRBV9	TRBJ1-2	-	CASSDGTVGYTF
13	TRBV13	TRBJ2-2	-	CASSLNLAGELFF
14	TRBV6-6	TRBJ2-7	-	CASSPAGTGNEQYF
14	TRBV19	TRBJ1-6	-	CASSSNGVTSPLHF
15	TRBV7-3	TRBJ2-1	-	CASSQMAVGNNEQFF
17	TRBV12-3/TRBV12-4	TRBJ2-1	-	CASSPTGLAGANNEQFF
15	TRBV27	TRBJ1-2	-	CASSESPKGSYGYTF
14	TRBV6-6	TRBJ1-6	-	CASTPGQTYSPLHF
13	TRBV20-1	TRBJ1-2	-	CSARVPMGDGYTF
14	TRBV25-1	TRBJ2-3	-	CASSEFLDFDTQYF
12	TRBV6-6	TRBJ1-2	-	CASILTGSGYTF
14	TRBV9	TRBJ1-4	-	CASSRQGGDEKLFF
13	TRBV15	TRBJ1-2	-	CATSVGRDYGYTF
13	TRBV9	TRBJ1-2	-	CASSLRVGYGYTF
15	TRBV7-8	TRBJ2-5	-	CASSPPETSSETQYF
14	TRBV3-1	TRBJ2-4	-	CASSHLGAKNIQYF
14	TRBV6-1	TRBJ1-2	-	CASNGDSWNYGYTF
15	TRBV28	TRBJ1-1	-	CASRDRGRMNTEAFF
13	TRBV2	TRBJ2-5	-	CASSGGPGETQYF
14	TRBV7-9	TRBJ2-5	once	CASSGKTVQETQYF
11	TRBV6-2/TRBV6-3	TRBJ2-1	-	CASTPGTHQFF